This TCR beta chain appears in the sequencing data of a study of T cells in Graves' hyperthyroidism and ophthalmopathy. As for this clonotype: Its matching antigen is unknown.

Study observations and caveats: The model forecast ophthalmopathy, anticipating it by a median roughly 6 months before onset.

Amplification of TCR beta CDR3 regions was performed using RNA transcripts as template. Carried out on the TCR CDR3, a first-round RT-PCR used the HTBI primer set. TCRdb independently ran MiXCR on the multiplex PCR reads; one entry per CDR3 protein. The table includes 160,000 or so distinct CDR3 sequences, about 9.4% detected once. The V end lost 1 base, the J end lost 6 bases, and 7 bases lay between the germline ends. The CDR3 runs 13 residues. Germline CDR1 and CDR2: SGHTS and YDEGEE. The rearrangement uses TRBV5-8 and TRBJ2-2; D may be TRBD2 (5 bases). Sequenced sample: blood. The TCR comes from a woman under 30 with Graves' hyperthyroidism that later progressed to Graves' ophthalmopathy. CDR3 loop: CASSLPGAGELFF. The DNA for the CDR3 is TGTGCCAGCAGCTTGCCCGGGGCCGGGGAGCTGTTTTTT.